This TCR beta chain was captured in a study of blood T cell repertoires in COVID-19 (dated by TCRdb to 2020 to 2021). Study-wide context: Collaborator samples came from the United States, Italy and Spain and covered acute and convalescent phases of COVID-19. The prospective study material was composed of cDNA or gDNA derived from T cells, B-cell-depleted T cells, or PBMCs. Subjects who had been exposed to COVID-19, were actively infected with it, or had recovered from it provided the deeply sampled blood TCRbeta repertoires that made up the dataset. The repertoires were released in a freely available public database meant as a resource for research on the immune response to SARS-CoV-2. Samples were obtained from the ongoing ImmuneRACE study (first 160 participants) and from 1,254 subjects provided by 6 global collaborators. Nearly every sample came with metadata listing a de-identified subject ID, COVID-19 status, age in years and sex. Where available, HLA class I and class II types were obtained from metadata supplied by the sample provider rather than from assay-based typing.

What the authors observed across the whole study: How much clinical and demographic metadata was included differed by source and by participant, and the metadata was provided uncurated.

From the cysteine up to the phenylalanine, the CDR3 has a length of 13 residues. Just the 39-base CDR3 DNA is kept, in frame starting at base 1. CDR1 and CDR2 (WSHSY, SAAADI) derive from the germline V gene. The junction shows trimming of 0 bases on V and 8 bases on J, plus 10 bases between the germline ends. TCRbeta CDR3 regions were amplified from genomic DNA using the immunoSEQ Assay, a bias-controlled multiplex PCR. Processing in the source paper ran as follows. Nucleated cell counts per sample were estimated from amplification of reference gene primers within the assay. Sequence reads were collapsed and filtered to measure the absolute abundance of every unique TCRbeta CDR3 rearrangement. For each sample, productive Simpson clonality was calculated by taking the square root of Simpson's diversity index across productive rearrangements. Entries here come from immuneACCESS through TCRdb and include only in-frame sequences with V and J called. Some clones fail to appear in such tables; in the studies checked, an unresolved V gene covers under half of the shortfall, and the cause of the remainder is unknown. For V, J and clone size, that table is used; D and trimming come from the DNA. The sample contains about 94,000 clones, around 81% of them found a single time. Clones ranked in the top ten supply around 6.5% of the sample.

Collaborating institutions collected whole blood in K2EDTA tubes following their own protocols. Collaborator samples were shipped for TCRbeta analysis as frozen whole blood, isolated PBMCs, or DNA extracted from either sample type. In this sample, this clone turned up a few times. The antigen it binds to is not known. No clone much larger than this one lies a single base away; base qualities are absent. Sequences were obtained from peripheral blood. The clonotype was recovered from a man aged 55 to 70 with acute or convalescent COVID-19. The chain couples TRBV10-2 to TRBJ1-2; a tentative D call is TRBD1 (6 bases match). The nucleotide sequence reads TGCGCCAGCAGTGAGTCAGGGGGATACGGCTACACCTTC. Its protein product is CASSESGGYGYTF.